This TCR beta chain came from a study of regulatory T cells in long-lasting Graves disease. Study-level background: Graves' patients with a new diagnosis had received antithyroid drugs under 3 months.

Building of the TCR beta libraries involved iRepertoire HTBI primers and Arm-PCR of CDR3 regions. In the original analysis: Across the samples, identification revealed 55 to 75 TRBV and more than twelve TRBJ segments. TCRdb analysed the multiplex PCR reads with MiXCR anew, one entry per CDR3 protein. Here the V and J calls rest on TCRdb's processing, not on the authors' analysis. This sample has 200,000 to 250,000 distinct CDR3 sequences; about 19% occur once, and the top ten carry about 15%. Study outcomes and limitations: TRBV28, TRBJ1-2 and TRBJ2-5 emerged as the favored segments in persistent disease. TCR diversity was lower in persistent Graves' patients (versus newly diagnosed ones).

Time point of the sample: newly diagnosed GD, antithyroid drugs for less than 3 months. RNA from PBMCs was the source of the TCR library. CDR1 and CDR2 from the germline V gene are GTSNPN and SVGIG (reference sequence). The CDR3 has 13 amino acids. J gave up 6 bases and V 0 bases, and 1 base lay outside the gene matches. At least ten counts were recorded for this clonotype. Antigen: not known. Specimen: peripheral blood mononuclear cells (PBMCs), collected at new diagnosis, from a patient treated with antithyroid drugs. The chain links TRBV30 to TRBJ2-7, with 11 positions matching TRBD2. The clonotype originates from a female donor with Graves disease. CDR3 protein: CAWSVLAGVEQYF. Written as DNA, the CDR3 is TGTGCCTGGAGTGTACTAGCGGGAGTCGAGCAGTACTTC.